The T cell receptor (beta chain) described here comes from a study of blood T cell repertoires in COVID-19. On the study more broadly: Samples came from the United States, Italy and Spain, spanning acute and convalescent COVID-19. T cells, B-cell-depleted T cells, or PBMCs provided the cDNA or gDNA that served as material.

This clone is a singleton in its sample. Trimming took off 0 bases at V and 7 bases at J, with 16 bases between the two ends. Germline V gene data show CDR1 as LGHDT and CDR2 as YNNKEL (reference sequence). The CDR3 length is 16 residues. Participants were placed into cohorts based on the clinical history they reported. This table comes from immunoSEQ multiplex PCR, and its TCRdb copy is limited to in-frame clones, with some not included. Of 350,000 to 450,000 clones in the sample, roughly nine tenths were seen once. The source of this sequence is a man aged 25-45 years who had recovered from COVID-19. What was sequenced was PBMCs or T cells enriched from blood (not recorded which). The chain links TRBV3-1 (or the pseudogene TRBV3-2) to TRBJ2-1; no firm D call. CDR3 in amino acids: CASSQDPASFGNEQFF. CDR3 bases: TGTGCCAGCAGCCAAGATCCGGCTAGTTTTGGGAATGAGCAGTTCTTC.